Each of the 17 T cell receptor beta chains below was sequenced from the same sample in a study of CD8 T cells in Susac syndrome. When the RNA was reverse transcribed, random hexamers were used with an input of 0.5 to 1 ug. TCRdb processed the immunoSEQ multiplex PCR reads anew with MiXCR; each CDR3 protein has one entry. Among about 120,000 distinct CDR3 sequences, roughly 94% were seen once, and the ten largest hold approximately 0.089%. The sample was CD4+ T cells from PBMCs. Receptors originate from a human donor in good health.

Note on this clonotype: A junction end diverges from the germline sequence, so it may reflect a read error. The chain employs TRBV7-7 and TRBJ2-1; the match to TRBD1 covers 8 bases. Germline V gene lookup returns CDR1 SSHAT and CDR2 FNYEAQ (reference sequence). The CDR3 length is 15 residues. The CDR3 region has the DNA TGTGCTAGCAGCCCCGGACAGGGAACGGTCAATGAGCAGTTCTTC. It codes for CASSPGQGTVNEQFF.

V is TRBV19 and J is TRBJ2-1, with D uncertain. CDR3 length equals 14 residues. Germline CDR1 reads LNHDA; CDR2 reads SQIVND (reference sequence). The V gene lost 4 bases and the J gene lost 0 bases, with 7 bases spanning the gap. The CDR3 loop is CASSRGSSYNEQFF. The CDR3 bases are TGTGCCAGTAGTAGAGGAAGCTCCTACAATGAGCAGTTCTTC.

The genes are TRBV23-1 and TRBJ1-3; TRBD1 matches 9 bases. TRBV23-1 is flagged as an ORF with uncertain function. Trimming at V came to 3 bases and at J to 7 bases, leaving 16 bases not matched to a gene. The length of the CDR3 is 18 residues. CDR3 sequence reads: CASSHLETGTGHQNTIYF. The CDR3 DNA reads TGCGCCAGCAGTCATCTTGAGACCGGGACAGGGCATCAGAACACCATATATTTT.

This clonotype was recorded once. The chain combines TRBV3-1 with TRBJ2-3; the D is unclear. The CDR3 runs to 15 residues. Germline V gene lookup returns CDR1 LGHDT and CDR2 YNNKEL (reference sequence). The V end lost 1 base, the J end lost 2 bases, and 10 bases lay between the germline ends. CDR3 in amino acids: CASSQVHGSTDTQYF. In DNA, the CDR3 is TGTGCCAGCAGCCAAGTTCATGGCTCCACAGATACGCAGTATTTT.

Only one count was recorded for this clonotype. The chain recombines TRBV27 with TRBJ2-5; D is perhaps TRBD1 or TRBD2 (5 bases each). The germline gives CDR1 MNHEY, CDR2 SMNVEV (reference sequence). Trimming removed 6 bases from V and 5 bases from J, with 16 bases in between. This CDR3 comprises 14 residues. The CDR3 loop reads CASRPTPGGETQYF. The CDR3 coding sequence is TGTGCCAGCAGACCCACGCCTGGGGGTGAGACCCAGTACTTC.

This sequence joins TRBV15 and TRBJ2-5, with D possibly being TRBD1 (5 bases). Germline V gene sequence: CDR1 LNHNV, CDR2 YYDKDF (reference sequence). With 6 bases removed from V and 10 bases from J, the gap between germline ends came to 24 bases. This CDR3 is 15 amino acids long. The CDR3 nucleotides read TGTGCCACCAGTAGACAGACACAAGGAAGCCAGGACCAGTACTTC. Translated, it gives CATSRQTQGSQDQYF.

The V call is TRBV18, the J call TRBJ2-7, with D perhaps TRBD1 or TRBD2 (5 bases each). The V and J ends lost 2 bases and 2 bases respectively, with 16 bases between them. There are 16 residues in the CDR3. CDR1 and CDR2 from the germline V gene are KGHSH and LQKENI. DNA of the CDR3: TGTGCCAGCTCACCATCCGGGACGATTCGTACCTACGAGCAGTACTTC. Its protein is CASSPSGTIRTYEQYF. The full variable domain, in which reference TRBV18 and TRBJ2-7 provide the parts outside the CDR3, is NAGVMQNPRHLVRRRGQEARLRCSPMKGHSHVYWYRQLPEEGLKFMVYLQKENIIDESGMPKERFSAEFPKEGPSILRIQQVVRGDSAAYFCASSPSGTIRTYEQYFGPGTRLTVT.

The chain has TRBV12-3 or TRBV12-4 and TRBJ2-6; 9 nucleotides line up with TRBD1. V was clipped by 6 bases and J by 0 bases; unmatched bases: 3. The CDR3 runs to 16 residues. CDR3 sequence: CASRKTGGSGANVLTF. In nucleotides, the CDR3 is TGTGCCAGCAGGAAGACAGGGGGCTCTGGGGCCAACGTCCTGACTTTC.

This chain links TRBV7-9 with TRBJ2-7, with a possible D match to TRBD1 (6 bases). Germline V gene data show CDR1 as SEHNR and CDR2 as FQNEAQ (reference sequence). Between the trimmed V and J ends, which lost 5 bases and 1 base, there was a span of 18 bases. This CDR3 is built from 16 residues. CDR3 DNA sequence: TGTGCCAGCAGCCCACATCAAATGACAGGATCCTACGAGCAGTACTTC. This gives the protein CASSPHQMTGSYEQYF. The full variable domain, rest sourced from reference TRBV7-9 and TRBJ2-7, is DTGVSQNPRHKITKRGQNVTFRCDPISEHNRLYWYRQTLGQGPEFLTYFQNEAQLEKSRLLSDRFSAERPKGSFSTLEIQRTEQGDSAMYLCASSPHQMTGSYEQYFGPGTRLTVT.

This rearrangement joins TRBV29-1 to TRBJ2-5, with D maybe TRBD2 (6 bases). Trimming took off 7 bases at V and 5 bases at J, with 17 bases between the two ends. The CDR3 extends over 13 amino acids. CDR1 is SQVTM, CDR2 ANQGSEA, per germline. The CDR3 nucleotides are TGCAGCGCTGCCCCAGCGGGTAGGGAGACCCAGTACTTC. It translates to CSAAPAGRETQYF.

V is TRBV2 and J is TRBJ2-1; 11 bases map to TRBD2. V dropped 3 bases and J dropped 1; count of bases not matched to a gene: 8. CDR3 length equals 18 residues. Germline V CDR1 and CDR2: SNHLY, FYNNEI. The CDR3 sequence is CASSDSQLAGESYNEQFF. CDR3 nucleotides: TGTGCCAGCAGTGATTCCCAACTAGCGGGAGAATCCTACAATGAGCAGTTCTTC.

The chain couples TRBV27 to TRBJ2-7, with 7 nucleotides matching TRBD1. V lost 2 bases, J lost 1 base, and 14 bases stayed unmatched. The germline V gene has CDR1 MNHEY and CDR2 SMNVEV (reference sequence). The CDR3 contains 18 residues. The chain's CDR3 is CASSLDRSGTADSYEQYF. As DNA, the CDR3 is TGTGCCAGCAGTTTAGACCGCTCCGGGACAGCCGATTCCTACGAGCAGTACTTC.

This clonotype was recorded once. Written as DNA, the CDR3 is TGTGCCAGCACCTTAACCAGGGGGCCGGATCAGCCCCAGCATTTT. Amino acid sequence: CASTLTRGPDQPQHF. The V and J genes are TRBV28 and TRBJ1-5; 8 nucleotides match TRBD1. Germline values: CDR1 MDHEN, CDR2 SYDVKM. There are 15 residues in the CDR3. V dropped 7 bases and J dropped 5; count of bases not matched to a gene: 10.

This clonotype was counted a few times. The J gene is TRBJ2-7, the V gene TRBV30; maybe TRBD1 (6 bases). The CDR3 has 15 residues. CDR1 and CDR2 (germline): GTSNPN, SVGIG (reference sequence). Trimming pared 2 bases from V and 0 bases from J, leaving 14 bases between. The CDR3 nucleotides are TGTGCCTGGAGTTTACAGGGTTCTAGCTCCTACGAGCAGTACTTC. Amino acid sequence: CAWSLQGSSSYEQYF.

The chain joins TRBV30 to TRBJ2-2, with 8 nucleotides matching TRBD2. CDR3 size: 14 residues. Germline V gives CDR1 GTSNPN, CDR2 SVGIG (reference sequence). V lost 3 bases to trimming and J lost 7 bases; unmatched junction nucleotides: 7. CDR3 residues: CAWRDGLALGELFF. CDR3 DNA: TGTGCCTGGAGGGATGGACTAGCCCTCGGGGAGCTGTTTTTT.

V usage is TRBV7-2 and J usage is TRBJ2-3, with no clear D. This CDR3 contains 13 residues. V was trimmed by 3 bases and J by 2 bases, leaving 6 bases between them. CDR1 is SGHTA and CDR2 is FQGNSA in the germline V gene. The CDR3 here is CASSFVITDTQYF. The CDR3 DNA is TGTGCCAGCAGCTTCGTTATCACAGATACGCAGTATTTT. Complete variable domain (other parts from reference TRBV7-2 and TRBJ2-3): GAGVSQSPSNKVTEKGKDVELRCDPISGHTALYWYRQSLGQGLEFLIYFQGNSAPDKSGLPSDRFSAERTGGSVSTLTIQRTQQEDSAVYLCASSFVITDTQYFGPGTRLTVL.

V is TRBV4-1 and J is TRBJ2-3; 9 nucleotides agree with TRBD2. The V and J ends lost 0 bases and 4 bases, in that order; junction bases with no gene match: 8. CDR1 and CDR2 from the germline V gene are MGHRA and YSYEKL. This CDR3 has 17 residues. The DNA for the CDR3 is TGCGCCAGCAGCCAAGAAAAGGCTAGCGGGGAGCCAGATACGCAGTATTTT. Its translation: CASSQEKASGEPDTQYF.